The T cell receptor beta chain under discussion was sequenced for a study of cytomegalovirus exposure and HLA in healthy donors. This clone was counted between two and nine times. The primer mix had 60 Vbeta and 13 Jbeta primers. Sequenced by immunoSEQ multiplex PCR; TCRdb stores in-frame clones only, minus some. Here the sample spans approximately 110,000 clones, about 16% being singletons. The V gene's germline CDR1 is MNHNS and CDR2 SASEGT. Unmatched junction bases numbered 6, after V lost 6 bases and J lost 5 bases. The CDR3 consists of 13 residues. Sequenced material: PBMCs. This clonotype was sampled from a woman aged 18-29 years in good health and CMV-seronegative. The chain uses TRBV6-1 and TRBJ2-5, with 7 nucleotides matching TRBD1. The CDR3 DNA follows: TGTGCCAGCAGCCGACAGGGTTCGGAGACCCAGTACTTC. It yields the protein CASSRQGSETQYF.